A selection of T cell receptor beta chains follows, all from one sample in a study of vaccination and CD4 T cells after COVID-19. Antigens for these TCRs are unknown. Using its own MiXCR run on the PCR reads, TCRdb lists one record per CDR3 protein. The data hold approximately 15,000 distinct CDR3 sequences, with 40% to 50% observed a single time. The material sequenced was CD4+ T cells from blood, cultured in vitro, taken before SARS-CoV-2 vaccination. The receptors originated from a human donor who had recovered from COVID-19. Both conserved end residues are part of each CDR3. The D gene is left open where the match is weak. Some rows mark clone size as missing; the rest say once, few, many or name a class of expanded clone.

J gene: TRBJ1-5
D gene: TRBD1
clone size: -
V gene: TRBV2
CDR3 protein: CASREDRSPSNQPQHF
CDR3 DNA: TGTGCCAGCAGGGAGGACAGGTCTCCCAGCAATCAGCCCCAGCATTTT

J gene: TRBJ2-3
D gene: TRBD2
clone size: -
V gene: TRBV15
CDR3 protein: CATSRRLAGEGVPDTQYF
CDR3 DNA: TGTGCCACCAGCCGAAGACTAGCGGGAGAAGGAGTCCCAGATACGCAGTATTTT

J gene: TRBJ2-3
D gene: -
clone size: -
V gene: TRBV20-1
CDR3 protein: CSATRDTQYF
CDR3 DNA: TGCAGTGCAACTAGAGATACGCAGTATTTT

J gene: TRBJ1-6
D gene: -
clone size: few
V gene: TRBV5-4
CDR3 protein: CASSSQGLRSPLHF
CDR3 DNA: TGTGCCAGCAGCTCCCAGGGGCTAAGGTCACCCCTCCACTTT

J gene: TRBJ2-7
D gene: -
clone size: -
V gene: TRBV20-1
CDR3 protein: CSARDSQGGADEQYF
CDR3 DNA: TGCAGTGCTAGAGATTCACAGGGAGGTGCCGACGAGCAGTACTTC

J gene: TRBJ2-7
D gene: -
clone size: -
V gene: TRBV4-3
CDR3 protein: CASSRSTNTESSYEQYF
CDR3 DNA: TGCGCCAGCAGCCGATCCACTAATACCGAGAGCTCCTACGAGCAGTACTTC

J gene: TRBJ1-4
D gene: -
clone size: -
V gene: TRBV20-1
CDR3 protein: CSARGGATNEKLFF
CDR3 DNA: TGCAGTGCTAGAGGGGGGGCGACTAATGAAAAACTGTTTTTT

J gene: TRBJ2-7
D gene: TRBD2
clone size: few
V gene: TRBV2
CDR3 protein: CASIRLAGGYEQYF
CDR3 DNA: TGTGCCAGCATTCGACTAGCGGGAGGCTACGAGCAGTACTTC

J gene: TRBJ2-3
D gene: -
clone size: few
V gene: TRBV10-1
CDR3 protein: CASSTGFLTDTQYF
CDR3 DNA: TGCGCCAGCAGCACAGGGTTCCTCACAGATACGCAGTATTTT

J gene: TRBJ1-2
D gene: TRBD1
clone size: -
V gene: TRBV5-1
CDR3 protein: CASSPTGGNYGYTF
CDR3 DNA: TGCGCCAGCAGCCCGACAGGGGGTAACTATGGCTACACCTTC

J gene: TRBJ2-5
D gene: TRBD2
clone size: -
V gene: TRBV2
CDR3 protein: CASSELAGGRRETQYF
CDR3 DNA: TGTGCCAGCAGTGAACTAGCGGGAGGTAGGAGGGAGACCCAGTACTTC

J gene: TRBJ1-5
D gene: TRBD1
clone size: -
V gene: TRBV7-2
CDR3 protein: CASSLSQGGGSQPQHF
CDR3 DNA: TGTGCCAGCAGCTTATCACAGGGGGGAGGCAGTCAGCCCCAGCATTTT

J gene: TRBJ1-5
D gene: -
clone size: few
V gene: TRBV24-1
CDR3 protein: CATSDSGNQPQHF
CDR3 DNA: TGTGCCACCAGTGATTCTGGCAATCAGCCCCAGCATTTT

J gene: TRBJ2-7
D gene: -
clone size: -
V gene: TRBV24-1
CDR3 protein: CATSAISARGGYEQYF
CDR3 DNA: TGTGCCACCAGTGCGATTTCAGCCAGAGGTGGTTACGAGCAGTACTTC

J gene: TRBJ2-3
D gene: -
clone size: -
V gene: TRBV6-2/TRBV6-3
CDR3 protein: CASSGWWSTDTQYF
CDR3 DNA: TGTGCCAGCAGCGGATGGTGGAGCACAGATACGCAGTATTTT

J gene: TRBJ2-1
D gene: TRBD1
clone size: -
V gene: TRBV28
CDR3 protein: CASTGPGQGYNEQFF
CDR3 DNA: TGTGCCAGCACTGGTCCGGGACAGGGGTATAATGAGCAGTTCTTC

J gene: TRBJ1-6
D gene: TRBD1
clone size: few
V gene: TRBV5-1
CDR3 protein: CASSPTGVHNSPLHF
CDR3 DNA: TGCGCCAGCAGCCCCACAGGGGTGCATAATTCACCCCTCCACTTT

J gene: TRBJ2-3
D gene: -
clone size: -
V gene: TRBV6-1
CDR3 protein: CASNKKDTLGTDTQYF
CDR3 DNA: TGTGCCAGCAACAAAAAAGACACTCTCGGCACAGATACGCAGTATTTT

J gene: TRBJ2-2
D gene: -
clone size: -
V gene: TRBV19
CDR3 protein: CASSIDSTRRTTGELFF
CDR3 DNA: TGTGCCAGTAGTATAGATTCGACCCGGCGAACGACCGGGGAGCTGTTTTTT

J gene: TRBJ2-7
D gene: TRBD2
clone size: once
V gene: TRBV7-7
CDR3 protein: CASSRGLAGDYEQYF
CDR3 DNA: TGTGCTAGCAGCCGGGGACTAGCGGGAGACTACGAGCAGTACTTC

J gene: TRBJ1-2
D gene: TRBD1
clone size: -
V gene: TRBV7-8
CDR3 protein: CASSLTGGGGYTF
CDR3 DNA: TGTGCCAGCAGCCTAACAGGGGGCGGTGGCTACACCTTC

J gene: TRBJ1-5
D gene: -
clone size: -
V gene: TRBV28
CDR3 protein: CASSLWGDSNQPQHF
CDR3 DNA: TGTGCCAGCAGTTTATGGGGGGATAGCAATCAGCCCCAGCATTTT

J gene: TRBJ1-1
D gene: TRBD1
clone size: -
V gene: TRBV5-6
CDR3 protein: CASSSGQVNTEAFF
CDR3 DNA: TGTGCCAGCAGCTCGGGACAGGTGAACACTGAAGCTTTCTTT

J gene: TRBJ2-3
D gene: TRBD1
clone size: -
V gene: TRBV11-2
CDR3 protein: CASSRGQEQTQYF
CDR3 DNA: TGTGCCAGCAGCCGTGGACAGGAACAAACGCAGTATTTT

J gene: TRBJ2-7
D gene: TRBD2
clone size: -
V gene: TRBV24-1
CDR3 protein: CATSEGTRDEQYF
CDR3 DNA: TGTGCCACCAGTGAGGGGACTAGAGACGAGCAGTACTTC

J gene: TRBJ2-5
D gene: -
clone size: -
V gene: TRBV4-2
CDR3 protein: CASSQDPGRETQYF
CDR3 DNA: TGTGCCAGCAGCCAAGATCCCGGGCGGGAGACCCAGTACTTC

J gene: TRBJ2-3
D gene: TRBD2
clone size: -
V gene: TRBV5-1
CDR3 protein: CASSVPGLAGVGDTQYF
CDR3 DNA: TGCGCCAGCAGCGTCCCGGGACTAGCGGGAGTTGGAGATACGCAGTATTTT

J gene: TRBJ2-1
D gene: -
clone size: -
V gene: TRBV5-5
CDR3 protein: CASPDGAPGYNEQFF
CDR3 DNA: TGTGCCAGCCCTGACGGGGCCCCTGGGTACAATGAGCAGTTCTTC

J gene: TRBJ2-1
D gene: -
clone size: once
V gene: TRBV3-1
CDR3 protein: CASSSGTKTYNEQFF
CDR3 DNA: TGTGCCAGCAGCAGTGGGACCAAGACCTACAATGAGCAGTTCTTC

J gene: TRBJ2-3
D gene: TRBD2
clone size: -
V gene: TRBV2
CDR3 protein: CASSAGTSGSTDTQYF
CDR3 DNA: TGTGCCAGCAGTGCCGGGACTAGCGGTAGCACAGATACGCAGTATTTT

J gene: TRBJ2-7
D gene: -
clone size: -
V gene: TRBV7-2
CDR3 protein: CASSLEYDRYF
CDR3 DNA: TGTGCCAGCAGCTTAGAATACGACAGATACTTC

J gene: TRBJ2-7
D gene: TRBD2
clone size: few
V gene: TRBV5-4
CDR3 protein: CASSFLAGAEQYF
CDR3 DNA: TGTGCCAGCAGCTTTTTAGCGGGTGCCGAGCAGTACTTC

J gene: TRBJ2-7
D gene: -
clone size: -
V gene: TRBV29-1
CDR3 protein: CSVEGADVREQYF
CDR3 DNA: TGCAGCGTTGAGGGTGCGGACGTAAGGGAGCAGTACTTC

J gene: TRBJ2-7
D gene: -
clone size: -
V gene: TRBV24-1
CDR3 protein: CATSSHTAPYEQYF
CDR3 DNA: TGTGCCACCAGTAGCCATACGGCCCCGTACGAGCAGTACTTC

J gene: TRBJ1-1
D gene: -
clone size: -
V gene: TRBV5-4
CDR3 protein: CASLTTGLNTEAFF
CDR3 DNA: TGTGCCAGCCTAACGACAGGATTGAACACTGAAGCTTTCTTT

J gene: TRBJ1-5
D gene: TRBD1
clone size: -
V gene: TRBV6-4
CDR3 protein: CASSDPRDSHSHSNQPQHF
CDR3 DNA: TGTGCCAGCAGTGACCCCCGGGACAGTCATTCCCATAGCAATCAGCCCCAGCATTTT

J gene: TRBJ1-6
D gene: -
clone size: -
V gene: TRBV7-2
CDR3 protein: CVSSLAYSPLHF
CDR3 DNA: TGTGTCAGCAGCTTAGCCTATTCACCCCTCCACTTT

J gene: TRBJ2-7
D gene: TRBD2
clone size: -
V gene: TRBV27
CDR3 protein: CASSSWTSGNYEQYF
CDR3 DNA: TGTGCCAGCAGTTCCTGGACTAGCGGCAACTACGAGCAGTACTTC

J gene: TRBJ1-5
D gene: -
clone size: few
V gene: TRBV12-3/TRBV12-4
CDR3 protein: CASSLNQGRGQPQHF
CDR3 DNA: TGTGCCAGCAGTTTAAATCAGGGTAGGGGCCAGCCCCAGCATTTT